Included here is one T cell receptor (beta chain) sequence, with context. Assay: immunoSEQ multiplex PCR; the TCRdb copy retains only in-frame clones and omits some. This table holds 150,000 or so clones, 75% to 90% found once. The data were taken from a study of blood T cell repertoires in COVID-19. The CDR3 is 17 residues long. The sequence was collected from a woman in her 40s who had been exposed to COVID-19. V gene TRBV21-1 combines with J gene TRBJ2-5; the table calls TRBD2, which could not be checked here. TRBV21-1 counts as a pseudogene. Sequenced material: PBMCs or T cells enriched from blood (not recorded which). Written as DNA, the CDR3 is TGTGCCAGCAGCACCCCGGGGACTAGCGAAAGGCAAGAGACCCAGTACTTC. This sequence encodes CASSTPGTSERQETQYF.